The rows below give T cell receptor beta chains drawn from one sample of a study of tumor-infiltrating lymphocytes in localized non-small cell lung cancer. Using immunoSEQ multiplex PCR, the repertoire was profiled, and TCRdb retains in-frame clones only, with some absent. The sample holds approximately 11,000 clones, approximately 64% seen once. What was sequenced was lung tumor tissue. The source of these receptors is a human donor with non-small cell lung cancer. Each CDR3 is given with its conserved first and last residue. D genes are given only for firm matches.

D: .; J: TRBJ1-1; V: TRBV7-9; CDR3: CASSLVSEAFF
D: .; J: TRBJ1-6; V: TRBV11-2; CDR3: CASSERENSPLHF
D: .; J: TRBJ1-2; V: TRBV6-1; CDR3: CASSEAGQVAYGYTF
D: .; J: TRBJ1-5; V: TRBV6-6; CDR3: CASVGTNQPQHF
D: .; J: TRBJ1-6; V: TRBV4-1; CDR3: CASSQDQWFRGSYNSPLHF
D: TRBD1; J: TRBJ2-3; V: TRBV25-1; CDR3: CASSDPGTADTQYF
D: TRBD2; J: TRBJ2-1; V: TRBV11-2; CDR3: CASSVGLAGVSEQFF
D: .; J: TRBJ1-2; V: TRBV7-4; CDR3: CASSLTPVNLYGYTF
D: .; J: TRBJ2-7; V: TRBV7-2; CDR3: CASSLQPLDCEQYF
D: .; J: TRBJ1-2; V: TRBV29-1; CDR3: CSVGWQGGYGYTF
D: TRBD1; J: TRBJ2-1; V: TRBV7-9; CDR3: CASSSSGGALNEQFF
D: TRBD1; J: TRBJ2-1; V: TRBV18; CDR3: CASSPTGQGWNEQFF
D: .; J: TRBJ2-5; V: TRBV4-1; CDR3: CASSDGTTYF
D: .; J: TRBJ1-1; V: TRBV15; CDR3: CATSREKTMNTEAFF
D: .; J: TRBJ1-1; V: TRBV19; CDR3: CASSWGRDTEAFF
D: .; J: TRBJ1-4; V: TRBV6-5; CDR3: CATTSGPTNEKLFF
D: .; J: TRBJ2-5; V: TRBV7-2; CDR3: CASSPSGYQETQYF
D: .; J: TRBJ1-1; V: TRBV2; CDR3: CASSEGGRRSAEAFF
D: .; J: TRBJ2-7; V: TRBV7-6; CDR3: CASSLTKGYEQYF